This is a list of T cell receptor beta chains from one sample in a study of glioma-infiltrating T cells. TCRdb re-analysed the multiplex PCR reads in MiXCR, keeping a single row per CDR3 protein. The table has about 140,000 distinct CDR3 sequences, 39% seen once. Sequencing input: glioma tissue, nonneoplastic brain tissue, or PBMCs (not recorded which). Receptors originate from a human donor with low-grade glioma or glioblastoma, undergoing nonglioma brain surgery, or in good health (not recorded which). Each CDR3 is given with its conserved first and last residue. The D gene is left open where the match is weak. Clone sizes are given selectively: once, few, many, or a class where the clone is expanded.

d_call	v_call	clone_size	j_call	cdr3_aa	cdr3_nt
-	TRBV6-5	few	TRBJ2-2	CASSQHTGELFF	TGTGCCAGCAGTCAGCACACCGGGGAGCTGTTTTTT
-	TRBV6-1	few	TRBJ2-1	CASSSIMLEQFF	TGTGCCAGCAGTTCAATAATGCTTGAGCAGTTCTTC
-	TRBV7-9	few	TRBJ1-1	CASSRTTEAFF	TGTGCCAGCAGCCGGACCACTGAAGCTTTCTTT
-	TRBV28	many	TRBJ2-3	CASSLSTDTQYF	TGTGCCAGCAGTTTAAGCACAGATACGCAGTATTTT
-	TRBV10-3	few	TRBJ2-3	CAISESSPGGTDTQYF	TGTGCCATCAGTGAGTCGAGCCCGGGCGGAACAGATACGCAGTATTTT
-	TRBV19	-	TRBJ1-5	CASTPTGINQPQHF	TGTGCCAGTACCCCGACAGGAATCAATCAGCCCCAGCATTTT
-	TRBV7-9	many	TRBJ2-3	CASSQELTDTQYF	TGTGCCAGCAGCCAGGAACTGACAGATACGCAGTATTTT
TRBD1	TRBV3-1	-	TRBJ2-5	CASSQPRNRGEPQETQYF	TGTGCCAGCAGCCAACCGAGAAACAGGGGAGAGCCCCAAGAGACCCAGTACTTC
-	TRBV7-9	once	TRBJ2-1	CASVGAVNEQFF	TGTGCCAGCGTAGGAGCCGTTAATGAGCAGTTCTTC
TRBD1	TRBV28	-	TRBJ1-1	CASSSRDSLNTEAFF	TGTGCCAGCAGTTCCAGGGACAGCCTGAACACTGAAGCTTTCTTT
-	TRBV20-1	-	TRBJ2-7	CSASSNYYEQYF	TGCAGTGCTAGCTCCAACTACTACGAGCAGTACTTC
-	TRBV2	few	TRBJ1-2	CASSTGPYGYTF	TGTGCCAGCAGTACAGGTCCCTATGGCTACACCTTC
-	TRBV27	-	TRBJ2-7	CASMSFLSYEQYF	TGTGCCAGCATGAGTTTCCTCTCCTACGAGCAGTACTTC
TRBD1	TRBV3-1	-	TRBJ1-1	CASSYGQGEAFF	TGTGCCAGCAGTTACGGACAGGGTGAAGCTTTCTTT
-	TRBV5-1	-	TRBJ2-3	CASSISQDTQYF	TGCGCCAGCTCCATCAGCCAGGATACGCAGTATTTT
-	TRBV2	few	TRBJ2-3	CASSNSMRDTQYF	TGTGCCAGCAGTAACTCCATGAGAGATACGCAGTATTTT
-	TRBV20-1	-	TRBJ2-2	CSATLFGELFF	TGCAGTGCTACACTATTCGGGGAGCTGTTTTTT
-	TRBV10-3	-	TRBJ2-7	CAISSGSGRGQYF	TGTGCCATCAGTAGTGGTTCGGGGAGAGGACAGTACTTC
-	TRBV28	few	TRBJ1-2	CASSLIGQGYTF	TGTGCCAGCAGTTTAATCGGTCAAGGCTACACCTTC
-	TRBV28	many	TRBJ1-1	CASSPPLLGTEAFF	TGTGCCAGCAGCCCCCCACTACTAGGGACTGAAGCTTTCTTT
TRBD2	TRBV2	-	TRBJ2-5	CASSKGLVTETQYF	TGTGCCAGCAGTAAAGGACTAGTGACAGAGACCCAGTACTTC
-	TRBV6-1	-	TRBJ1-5	CASSDQGDQPQHF	TGTGCCAGCAGTGACCAGGGTGATCAGCCCCAGCATTTT
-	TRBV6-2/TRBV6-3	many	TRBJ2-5	CASSYGETQYF	TGTGCCAGCAGTTACGGGGAGACCCAGTACTTC
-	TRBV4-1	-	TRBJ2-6	CASSQGPRAGANVLTF	TGCGCCAGCAGCCAAGGACCGAGGGCTGGGGCCAACGTCCTGACTTTC
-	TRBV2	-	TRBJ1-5	CASKQGTDNQPQHF	TGTGCCAGCAAGCAGGGCACGGATAATCAGCCCCAGCATTTT
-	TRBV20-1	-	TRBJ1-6	CSARDSNSYNSPLHF	TGCAGTGCTAGAGATTCGAACAGCTACAATTCACCCCTCCACTTT
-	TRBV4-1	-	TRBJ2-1	CASSQEWAAWGNEQFF	TGCGCCAGCAGCCAAGAATGGGCGGCTTGGGGCAATGAGCAGTTCTTC
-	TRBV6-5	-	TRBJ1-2	CASSEGGGYGYTF	TGTGCCAGCAGTGAGGGAGGGGGCTATGGCTACACCTTC
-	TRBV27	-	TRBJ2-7	CASRTFLSYEQYF	TGTGCCAGCAGAACCTTTCTCTCCTACGAGCAGTACTTC
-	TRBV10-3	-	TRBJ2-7	CATRQAKTHEQYF	TGTGCCACCCGACAGGCGAAGACCCACGAGCAGTACTTC
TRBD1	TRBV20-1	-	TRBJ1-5	CSASRGQGQPQHF	TGCAGTGCTAGCAGGGGGCAGGGGCAGCCCCAGCATTTT
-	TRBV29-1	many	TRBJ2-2	CSARQHTGELFF	TGCAGCGCTCGCCAGCACACCGGGGAGCTGTTTTTT
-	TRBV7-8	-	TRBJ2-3	CASSLVMGPPDTQYF	TGTGCCAGCAGCTTAGTGATGGGGCCCCCAGATACGCAGTATTTT
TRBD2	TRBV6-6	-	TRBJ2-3	CASSLGLAGVGWTDTQYF	TGTGCCAGCAGTCTCGGACTAGCGGGAGTGGGGTGGACAGATACGCAGTATTTT
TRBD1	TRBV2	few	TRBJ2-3	CASSKQGPDTQYF	TGTGCCAGCAGCAAACAGGGGCCAGATACGCAGTATTTT
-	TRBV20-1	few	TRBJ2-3	CSAFRQDTQYF	TGCAGTGCTTTCCGACAGGATACGCAGTATTTT
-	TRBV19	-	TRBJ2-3	CARGGPTDTQYF	TGTGCCAGAGGGGGTCCAACAGATACGCAGTATTTT
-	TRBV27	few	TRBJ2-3	CATTADTQYF	TGTGCCACTACCGCGGATACGCAGTATTTT
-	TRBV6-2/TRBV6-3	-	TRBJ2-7	CASSYSEAYEQYF	TGTGCCAGCAGTTACAGTGAAGCCTACGAGCAGTACTTC
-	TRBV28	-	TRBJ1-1	CASSLPPGDRTFF	TGTGCCAGCAGTTTACCCCCTGGGGATAGGACTTTCTTT
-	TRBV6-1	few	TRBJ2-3	CASRSPLTTDTQYF	TGTGCCAGCAGATCACCTCTGACGACAGATACGCAGTATTTT
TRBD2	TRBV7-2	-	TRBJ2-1	CASSLDRGRGNEQFF	TGTGCCAGCAGCTTAGATCGCGGGAGGGGTAATGAGCAGTTCTTC
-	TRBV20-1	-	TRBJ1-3	CSAQTNDGNTIYF	TGCAGTGCTCAGACTAACGATGGAAACACCATATATTTT
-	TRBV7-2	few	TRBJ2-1	CASSLVRKPQFF	TGTGCCAGCAGCTTAGTTAGGAAGCCTCAGTTCTTC
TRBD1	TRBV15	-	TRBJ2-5	CATSRTGLDTQYF	TGTGCCACCAGCAGGACAGGGTTGGATACCCAGTACTTC
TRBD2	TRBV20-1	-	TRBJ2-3	CSAIAGGITDTQYF	TGCAGTGCGATAGCGGGAGGTATCACAGATACGCAGTATTTT
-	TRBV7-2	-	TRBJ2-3	CARSAWFKERDTQYF	TGTGCCCGCAGCGCATGGTTTAAGGAGAGGGATACGCAGTATTTT
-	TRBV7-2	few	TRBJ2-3	CASSLSFPDTQYF	TGTGCCAGCAGCTTATCTTTCCCAGATACGCAGTATTTT
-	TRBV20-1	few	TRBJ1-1	CRARGNTEAFF	TGCAGAGCTAGAGGGAACACTGAAGCTTTCTTT
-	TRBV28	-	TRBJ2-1	CASNLGNNNEQFF	TGTGCCAGCAACCTTGGTAATAACAATGAGCAGTTCTTC
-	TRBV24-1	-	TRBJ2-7	CATSGGGWEQYF	TGTGCCACCAGTGGTGGGGGCTGGGAGCAGTACTTC
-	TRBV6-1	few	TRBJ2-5	CASSRLGTQYF	TGTGCCAGCAGTCGGCTGGGGACCCAGTACTTC